The 15 T cell receptor beta chains presented below share a single source sample, sequenced in a study of early T cells in non-severe SARS-CoV-2 infection. TCRdb re-analysed the 5' RACE reads in MiXCR, keeping a single row per CDR3 protein. Of about 110,000 distinct CDR3 sequences in the sample, around an eighth were seen once. Sequences were obtained from whole blood. Receptors were obtained from an adult who was a healthcare worker with PCR-confirmed SARS-CoV-2 infection or an uninfected control (not recorded which).

In its sample, this clonotype was seen a few times. The rearrangement joins TRBV29-1 to TRBJ1-2, with no clear D. The V end was cut by 0 bases, the J end by 6 bases, with 11 bases between. This CDR3 is built from 13 residues. CDR1 SQVTM and CDR2 ANQGSEA come from the germline V gene. CDR3 loop: CSVEDPSEHGYTF. The CDR3 DNA reads TGCAGCGTTGAAGATCCATCGGAGCATGGCTACACCTTC.

The sample holds a few counts of this clonotype. CDR3 in amino acids: CASSPGQGEQYF. CDR3 sequence (DNA): TGTGCCAGCAGCCCCGGACAGGGGGAGCAGTACTTC. The chain carries TRBV11-2 and TRBJ2-7; 9 bases line up with TRBD1. The germline gives CDR1 SGHAT, CDR2 FQNNGV. This CDR3 has 12 residues. With V trimmed by 5 bases and J by 7 bases, 3 bases remained unmatched.

This clonotype appeared many times. The chain has TRBV27 and TRBJ1-4; D gene unclear. Trimming took 6 bases from V and 1 from J, leaving 9 bases between them. CDR3 length: 14 amino acids. Looked up from germline, CDR1 is MNHEY and CDR2 is SMNVEV (reference sequence). CDR3 DNA: TGTGCCAGCAGCACCGTCGGAACTAATGAAAAACTGTTTTTT. Its translation: CASSTVGTNEKLFF.

This chain uses TRBV10-2 with TRBJ2-6; TRBD1 or TRBD2 may be the D gene (6 bases each). Germline lookup yields CDR1 WSHSY and CDR2 SAAADI. V was clipped by 3 bases and J by 2 bases, with 11 bases between them. The CDR3 extends over 16 amino acids. As DNA, the CDR3 is TGCGCCAGCAGTGATAGGGGGGCGGCTGGGGCCAACGTCCTGACTTTC. It yields the protein CASSDRGAAGANVLTF.

The chain employs TRBV28 and TRBJ1-6; D remains unclear. Germline CDR1 is MDHEN and CDR2 is SYDVKM. This CDR3 contains 11 residues. V was shortened by 3 bases and J by 10 bases, with 4 bases between the two germline ends. This chain's CDR3 is CASSLDSPLHF. The CDR3 DNA sequence: TGTGCCAGCAGTTTGGACTCACCCCTCCACTTT.

Only one count was recorded for this clonotype. Germline is not matched at one junction end, which may reflect a read error. The rearrangement uses TRBV7-2 and TRBJ2-3, with unresolved D. Per germline, CDR1 SGHTA and CDR2 FQGNSA. The CDR3 extends over 13 amino acids. The CDR3: CASISDSPDTLYF. In DNA, the CDR3 is TGTGCCAGCATCTCCGACTCCCCAGATACGCTGTATTTT. The entire variable domain, with the rest obtained from reference TRBV7-2 and TRBJ2-3, is as follows: GAGVSQSPSNKVTEKGKDVELRCDPISGHTALYWYRQSLGQGLEFLIYFQGNSAPDKSGLPSDRFSAERTGGSVSTLTIQRTQQEDSAVYLCASISDSPDTLYFGPGTRLTVL.

The sample holds many counts of this clonotype. J is TRBJ1-4 and V is TRBV5-1; D gene uncertain. CDR1 and CDR2 from the germline V gene are SGHRS and YFSETQ. Trimming took off 0 bases at V and 3 bases at J, with 9 bases between the two ends. The CDR3 has 15 residues. CDR3 nucleotide sequence: TGCGCCAGCAGCTTGGACGGCGCCTCTAATGAAAAACTGTTTTTT. Its protein is CASSLDGASNEKLFF.

This clonotype was detected a few times. The chain links TRBV2 to TRBJ2-5; 9 bases are shared with TRBD1. Per the germline V gene, CDR1 is SNHLY and CDR2 is FYNNEI. V lost 4 bases and J lost 2; bases outside the gene matches: 2. The CDR3 loop spans 14 amino acids. Here the CDR3 reads CASSVDRGQETQYF. CDR3 bases: TGTGCCAGCAGTGTTGACAGGGGGCAAGAGACCCAGTACTTC.

The V and J genes are TRBV30 and TRBJ2-7, with D possibly matching TRBD2 (5 bases). Trimming pared 3 bases from V and 5 bases from J, leaving 8 bases between. Looked up from germline, CDR1 is GTSNPN and CDR2 is SVGIG (reference sequence). CDR3 size: 11 residues. As DNA, the CDR3 is TGTGCCTGGAGCTCGAGGGACGAGCAGTACTTC. Its translation is CAWSSRDEQYF. The full variable domain, its missing parts supplied by reference TRBV30 and TRBJ2-7, is SQTIHQWPATLVQPVGSPLSLECTVEGTSNPNLYWYRQAAGRGLQLLFYSVGIGQISSEVPQNLSASRPQDRQFILSSKKLLLSDSGFYLCAWSSRDEQYFGPGTRLTVT.

The chain employs TRBV6-5 and TRBJ1-5; perhaps TRBD1 as D (5 bases). The V gene's germline CDR1 is MNHEY and CDR2 SVGAGI. Trimming took off 6 bases at V and 3 bases at J, with 12 bases between the two ends. The CDR3 has 14 amino acids. The CDR3 region is CASRTGGVNQPQHF. DNA for the CDR3: TGTGCCAGCAGGACCGGAGGGGTCAATCAGCCCCAGCATTTT.

There are many counts of this clonotype. The V call is TRBV21-1, the J call TRBJ1-5. TRBV21-1 is a recognized pseudogene. The CDR3 has 13 amino acids. Here the CDR3 reads CASSKGSNQPQHF. CDR3 in DNA: TGTGCCAGCAGCAAAGGTAGCAATCAGCCCCAGCATTTT.

This rearrangement joins TRBV29-1 to TRBJ2-3, with D possibly TRBD1 on 5 matching bases. Germline CDR1 is SQVTM and CDR2 is ANQGSEA. The length of the CDR3 is 12 residues. Deletions cut 7 bases from V and 0 bases from J, with 8 bases between. The CDR3: CSAGQSTDTQYF. The CDR3 nucleotides read TGCAGCGCCGGACAAAGCACAGATACGCAGTATTTT.

The V gene is TRBV6-5, the J gene TRBJ2-2, with 8 bases aligning to TRBD2. Germline assignment: CDR1 MNHEY and CDR2 SVGAGI. The CDR3 runs to 14 residues. The V and J ends lost 5 bases and 1 base, in that order; junction bases with no gene match: 0. CDR3 loop: CASSLAGNTGELFF. In DNA form, the CDR3 reads TGTGCCAGCAGTCTAGCGGGGAACACCGGGGAGCTGTTTTTT.

This clonotype appeared many times. The V call is TRBV7-8, the J call TRBJ1-5; D is possibly TRBD1 (6 bases). The CDR3 spans 15 residues. Germline V lookup: CDR1 SGHVS, CDR2 FQNEAQ. V shed 5 bases and J shed 2 bases, with 13 bases lying between them. The CDR3 DNA is TGTGCCAGCAGCATAAGACAGGAGGGCAATCAGCCCCAGCATTTT. Protein product: CASSIRQEGNQPQHF.

This clonotype has a count of ten or more. The rearrangement joins TRBV3-1 to TRBJ2-2; 10 positions agree with TRBD2. J lost 4 bases, V lost 2 bases, and 4 bases had no gene match. The CDR3 sequence is 16 residues long. The germline V gene has CDR1 LGHDT and CDR2 YNNKEL (reference sequence). CDR3 protein: CASSQRAGGITGELFF. For the CDR3, the DNA is TGTGCCAGCAGCCAACGAGCGGGGGGGATCACCGGGGAGCTGTTTTTT.